Listed below are T cell receptor beta chains from one sample, sequenced in a study of cytomegalovirus exposure and HLA in healthy donors. Repertoires were generated with immunoSEQ multiplex PCR, while TCRdb's copy carries only in-frame clones and drops some. The profile shows 50,000 to 70,000 clones, about 81% of them singletons. The material sequenced was PBMCs. These receptors were taken from a man aged 25 to 40 in good health and CMV-seropositive. Each CDR3 is given with its conserved first and last residue. D genes are given only for firm matches.

j_gene,v_gene,d_gene,CDR3aa,CDR3nt
TRBJ1-2,TRBV5-6,.,CASSLAGNNGYTF,TGTGCCAGCAGCTTGGCAGGGAATAATGGCTACACCTTC
TRBJ1-2,TRBV4-2,.,CASSQDRTANYGYTF,TGTGCCAGCAGCCAGGACCGGACAGCTAACTATGGCTACACCTTC
TRBJ1-2,TRBV5-6,TRBD1,CASDRDRGPGGYTF,TGTGCCTCGGACAGGGACAGGGGGCCGGGTGGCTACACCTTC
TRBJ2-1,TRBV12-2,.,CASRLGRDRDQRGEQFF,TGTGCAAGTCGCTTAGGCCGAGACCGGGACCAGCGGGGGGAGCAGTTCTTC
TRBJ1-5,TRBV4-1,.,CASSQAGPLFRGSSNQPQHF,TGCGCCAGCAGCCAAGCTGGCCCATTATTCCGGGGAAGTAGCAATCAGCCCCAGCATTTT
TRBJ1-1,TRBV9,TRBD1,CASSGGDRANTEAFF,TGTGCCAGCAGCGGGGGGGACAGGGCTAACACTGAAGCTTTCTTT
TRBJ1-3,TRBV7-9,.,CASSPRLLLNSGNTIYF,TGTGCCAGCAGCCCACGACTACTACTTAACTCTGGAAACACCATATATTTT
TRBJ1-2,TRBV7-9,.,CASSPAVRGSGYGYTF,TGTGCCAGCAGCCCGGCCGTGCGCGGGTCGGGCTATGGCTACACCTTC
TRBJ2-1,TRBV30,TRBD2,CAWSQGLAVDEQFF,TGTGCCTGGAGCCAGGGACTAGCTGTGGATGAGCAGTTCTTC
TRBJ2-7,TRBV5-6,TRBD1,CASSFNVIGTETYEQYF,TGTGCCAGCAGCTTTAACGTAATCGGGACAGAAACCTACGAGCAGTACTTC
TRBJ2-1,TRBV4-2,TRBD2,CASSQVRGGAQRIIHNEQFF,TGTGCCAGCAGCCAAGTTCGCGGGGGGGCACAGAGGATCATCCACAATGAGCAGTTCTTC
TRBJ1-2,TRBV4-3,.,CASSQSPGVGYTF,TGCGCCAGCAGCCAGTCGCCAGGGGTGGGCTACACCTTC
TRBJ1-5,TRBV6-1,.,CAGGLGVDQPQHF,TGTGCCGGGGGGTTGGGGGTGGATCAGCCCCAGCATTTT